Listed below are T cell receptor beta chains from one sample, sequenced in a study of vaccination and CD4 T cells after COVID-19. TCRdb used MiXCR to reprocess the PCR reads, holding one entry per CDR3 protein. The repertoire consists of roughly 24,000 distinct CDR3 sequences, with 64% occurring once and the leading ten covering approximately 5%. These TCRs' antigens remain unknown. The specimen sequenced was CD4+ T cells from blood, cultured in vitro. The receptors were sampled from a human donor who had recovered from COVID-19. CDR3s include the opening cysteine and the closing phenylalanine or tryptophan. D genes are given only for firm matches. Clone size, where shown, is once, few, many, or a class for clones that have expanded.

d_gene	v_gene	j_gene	abundance	CDR3nt	CDR3aa
.	TRBV24-1	TRBJ2-7	.	TGTGCCACCAGTGATACCGGACATCACGGTATCTACGAGCAGTACTTC	CATSDTGHHGIYEQYF
.	TRBV12-3/TRBV12-4	TRBJ1-2	.	TGTGCCAGCAGTTTAACGCAGGCCTCCTCCTACACCTTC	CASSLTQASSYTF
.	TRBV7-2	TRBJ2-3	.	TGTGCCAGCAGCTTAGCGATGGGAGCCACAGATACGCAGTATTTT	CASSLAMGATDTQYF
TRBD2	TRBV5-1	TRBJ2-7	.	TGCGCCAGCAGCTTGGCGGGGGGGTACCTCTACGAGCAGTACTTC	CASSLAGGYLYEQYF
TRBD1	TRBV2	TRBJ2-5	.	TGTGCCAGCAGTGAAGCGTTGGACAGGGTATCTGCGGAGACCCAGTACTTC	CASSEALDRVSAETQYF
.	TRBV19	TRBJ2-5	.	TGTGCCAGTAGTATACGCAGGGCAGAGACCCAGTACTTC	CASSIRRAETQYF
.	TRBV11-3	TRBJ2-7	.	TGTGCCAGCAGCTTAACGGTCGGTGATTCGCACTCCTACGAGCAGTACTTC	CASSLTVGDSHSYEQYF
.	TRBV6-2/TRBV6-3	TRBJ1-2	.	TGTGCCAGCAGTTACTCAGCCGGGCCGAGCTACACCTTC	CASSYSAGPSYTF
.	TRBV7-2	TRBJ2-7	.	TGTGCCAGCAGCTTAGGGGCCCAGCGGGAGCAGTACTTC	CASSLGAQREQYF
TRBD2	TRBV6-2/TRBV6-3	TRBJ2-5	.	TGTGCCAGCAGCACACGGCGGGGGGAGACCCAGTACTTC	CASSTRRGETQYF
.	TRBV5-4	TRBJ2-1	.	TGTGCCAGCAGCTTCGGACAACAAGCCTACAATGAGCAGTTCTTC	CASSFGQQAYNEQFF
.	TRBV7-6	TRBJ2-4	.	TGTGCCAGCAGCCTAGGGATGGTAGACATTCAGTACTTC	CASSLGMVDIQYF
.	TRBV21-1	TRBJ2-5	few	TGTGCCAGGCTACTCAAACAGATCCTCTTCGAGACCCAGTACTTC	CARLLKQILFETQYF
.	TRBV7-2	TRBJ1-6	few	TGTGCCAGCAGCTTAGCTCAAGGGGCTTATTCACCCCTCCACTTT	CASSLAQGAYSPLHF
.	TRBV24-1	TRBJ1-2	.	TGTGCCACCAGTGATTTACAGCGACTCTACACCTTC	CATSDLQRLYTF
.	TRBV7-2	TRBJ2-3	few	TGTGCCAGCAGCCCCGACAGACCCACAGATACGCAGTATTTT	CASSPDRPTDTQYF
TRBD1	TRBV7-7	TRBJ2-3	.	TGTGCTAGCAGCCCAGACAGGGGCACAGATACGCAGTATTTT	CASSPDRGTDTQYF
TRBD2	TRBV18	TRBJ2-7	.	TGTGCCAGCAAGGGTACTAGCGGGAGGGTCCACGAGCAGTACTTC	CASKGTSGRVHEQYF
.	TRBV30	TRBJ1-3	.	TGTGCCTGGAGTGAGACAGCCTCTGGAAACACCATATATTTT	CAWSETASGNTIYF
.	TRBV6-1	TRBJ1-5	.	TGTGCCAGCAGTGGACTAGCTACAGAAATCAAGCCCCAGCATTTT	CASSGLATEIKPQHF
TRBD2	TRBV15	TRBJ2-2	.	TGTGCCACCCGAACGGGGGGAGGGCCGACCGGGGAGCTGTTTTTT	CATRTGGGPTGELFF
.	TRBV29-1	TRBJ2-1	once	TGCAGCGTTGTAAGCGGGCTGGCCTCCTACAATGAGCAGTTCTTC	CSVVSGLASYNEQFF
.	TRBV20-1	TRBJ1-1	.	TGCAGTGCTGACAACGTGGGGGACACTGAAGCTTTCTTT	CSADNVGDTEAFF
TRBD2	TRBV7-9	TRBJ2-1	.	TGTGCCAGCAGCTTAGAACTTGTGAGCGGGAGTCTCCACAATGAGCAGTTCTTC	CASSLELVSGSLHNEQFF
.	TRBV27	TRBJ1-2	.	TGTGCCAGCAGTTCCCCCCCAGGTGGGGGTTCTAACTATGGCTACACCTTC	CASSSPPGGGSNYGYTF
.	TRBV20-1	TRBJ2-2	.	TGCAGTGCTACCGGGGCCCATCTCCTCAACACCGGGGAGCTGTTTTTT	CSATGAHLLNTGELFF
TRBD1	TRBV30	TRBJ1-6	.	TGTGCCTGGGGCCAGACCGGGACAGGGGGAAGGAATTCACCCCTCCACTTT	CAWGQTGTGGRNSPLHF
TRBD1	TRBV20-1	TRBJ2-5	.	TGCAGTGCTCCCTGGACAGGGCGAGGGGAGACCCAGTACTTC	CSAPWTGRGETQYF
.	TRBV20-1	TRBJ1-5	few	TGCAGTGCAGCTGGGGGGGGGATCAATCAGCCCCAGCATTTT	CSAAGGGINQPQHF
TRBD1	TRBV11-2	TRBJ2-1	once	TGTGCCACCCCCAGGGGGAATGAGCAGTTCTTC	CATPRGNEQFF
.	TRBV20-1	TRBJ1-2	few	TGCAGTGCTAGACCTCAGACAGCCGGCGGCTACACCTTC	CSARPQTAGGYTF
TRBD2	TRBV7-2	TRBJ2-1	.	TGTGCCAGCAGCGGGAGACTAGCGGGAGGGCGAAATGAGCAGTTCTTC	CASSGRLAGGRNEQFF
.	TRBV6-1	TRBJ1-5	.	TGTGCCACTAAGAAAGAACAGGGAAGCAATCAGCCCCAGCATTTT	CATKKEQGSNQPQHF
.	TRBV21-1	TRBJ2-7	.	TGTGCCAGCAGCCCGAGGGGGCAGGGCCACTCCTACGAGCAGTACTTC	CASSPRGQGHSYEQYF
.	TRBV30	TRBJ2-2	once	TGTGCCTGGAGCCGAGGGGCTAGATTAGGGGAGCTGTTTTTT	CAWSRGARLGELFF
.	TRBV30	TRBJ2-2	.	TGTGCCTGGAGTGTACTTGGACTAAGGAACACCGGGGAGCTGTTTTTT	CAWSVLGLRNTGELFF
TRBD1	TRBV6-2/TRBV6-3	TRBJ1-5	few	TGTGCCAGCAGTTACGGGACAGGGGGCTTTCAGCCCCAGCATTTT	CASSYGTGGFQPQHF
TRBD1	TRBV28	TRBJ1-2	.	TGTGCCAGCAGGCAACAGGGGTCCGGCGGAGGCTACACCTTC	CASRQQGSGGGYTF
.	TRBV24-1	TRBJ1-2	few	TGTGCCACCAAAACTGGCGGGGAAGGCTACACCTTC	CATKTGGEGYTF
.	TRBV7-2	TRBJ2-3	.	TGTGCCAGCAGCTTAGAAAGAGATACGCAGTATTTT	CASSLERDTQYF
.	TRBV30	TRBJ2-7	.	TGTGCCTGGAATCCAACAGTCACCTACGAGCAGTACTTC	CAWNPTVTYEQYF
TRBD1	TRBV27	TRBJ1-6	few	TGTGCCAGCAGTACCCACAGGGGGCGTAATTCACCCCTCCACTTT	CASSTHRGRNSPLHF
TRBD2	TRBV6-2/TRBV6-3	TRBJ2-7	few	TGTGCCAGCAGTGGGGGGACTAGCGCACCCTCCTACGAGCAGTACTTC	CASSGGTSAPSYEQYF
TRBD2	TRBV6-2/TRBV6-3	TRBJ2-2	.	TGTGCCAGCAGGCCTAGCGGAAAAACCGGGGAGCTGTTTTTT	CASRPSGKTGELFF
.	TRBV7-3	TRBJ2-5	.	TGTGCCAGCAGCTCAGGGGGGCTTCAGTACTTC	CASSSGGLQYF
.	TRBV7-8	TRBJ1-1	.	TGTGCCAGCAGCTTAGTTCGGGGCCCGGGGACTGAAGCTTTCTTT	CASSLVRGPGTEAFF
.	TRBV19	TRBJ1-2	few	TGTGCCAGTTTAGGCTATGGCTACACCTTC	CASLGYGYTF
TRBD2	TRBV27	TRBJ2-1	.	TGTGCCAGCAGTAGGACTAGCGGGAACTACAATGAGCAGTTCTTC	CASSRTSGNYNEQFF
.	TRBV11-2	TRBJ1-2	.	TGTGCCAGCAGCTTGGGAGGGCGCGATGGCTACACCTTC	CASSLGGRDGYTF
.	TRBV2	TRBJ1-4	.	TGTGCCAGCACCAGGCAGGGGCTTATTAATGAAAAACTGTTTTTT	CASTRQGLINEKLFF
.	TRBV7-3	TRBJ2-7	.	TGTGCCAGCAGCTTAACAGGGGATTTCACCTACGAGCAGTACTTC	CASSLTGDFTYEQYF
TRBD2	TRBV28	TRBJ2-5	few	TGTGCCAGCAGCCCCGGGGGGCAAGAGACCCAGTACTTC	CASSPGGQETQYF
.	TRBV7-2	TRBJ2-5	.	TGTGCCAGCAGCTTAGTTGCAAGAATAAACCAAGAGACCCAGTACTTC	CASSLVARINQETQYF
TRBD1	TRBV4-1	TRBJ1-1	.	TGCGCCAGCAGCGTAAAAACAGGGGTCGGTGACACTGAAGCTTTCTTT	CASSVKTGVGDTEAFF
.	TRBV20-1	TRBJ2-5	.	TGCAGTGCTGCCATGAAAGAGACCCAGTACTTC	CSAAMKETQYF